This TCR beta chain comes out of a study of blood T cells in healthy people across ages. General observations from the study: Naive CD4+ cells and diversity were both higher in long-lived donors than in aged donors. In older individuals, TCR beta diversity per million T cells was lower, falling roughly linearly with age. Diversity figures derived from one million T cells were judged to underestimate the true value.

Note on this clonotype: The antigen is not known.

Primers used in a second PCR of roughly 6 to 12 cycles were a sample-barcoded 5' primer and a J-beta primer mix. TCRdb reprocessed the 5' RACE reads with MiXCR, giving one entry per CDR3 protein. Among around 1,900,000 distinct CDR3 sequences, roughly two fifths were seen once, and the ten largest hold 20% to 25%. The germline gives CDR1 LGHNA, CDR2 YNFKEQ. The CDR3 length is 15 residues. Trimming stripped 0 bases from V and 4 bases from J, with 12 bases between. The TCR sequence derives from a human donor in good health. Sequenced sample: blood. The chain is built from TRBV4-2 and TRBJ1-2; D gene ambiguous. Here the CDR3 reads CASSQERAEAYGYTF. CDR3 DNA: TGTGCCAGCAGCCAAGAGAGAGCGGAGGCCTATGGCTACACCTTC.